This T cell receptor beta chain comes out of a study of blood T cells in healthy people across ages. The V gene's germline CDR1 is SGHRS and CDR2 YFSETQ. The CDR3 spans 15 residues. The V gene lost 3 bases and the J gene lost 3 bases, with 15 bases spanning the gap. A second PCR, run for about 7 to 11 cycles, used a sample-barcoded 5' primer plus a J-beta primer mix. TCRdb itself ran the 5' RACE reads through MiXCR, one entry per CDR3 protein. The sample yields approximately 1,000,000 distinct CDR3 sequences, around two fifths seen once. Samples each had at least 5 micrograms of total RNA extracted. The chain is built from TRBV5-1 and TRBJ1-1, with D perhaps TRBD1 (5 bases). Sequenced input: blood. The receptor was isolated from a man younger than 30 in good health. CDR3 protein: CASSSEWAQDTEAFF. CDR3 in DNA: TGCGCCAGCAGCTCAGAGTGGGCACAGGACACTGAAGCTTTCTTT. Full variable domain (remainder filled in from reference TRBV5-1 and TRBJ1-1): KAGVTQTPRYLIKTRGQQVTLSCSPISGHRSVSWYQQTPGQGLQFLFEYFSETQRNKGNFPGRFSGRQFSNSRSEMNVSTLELGDSALYLCASSSEWAQDTEAFFGQGTRLTVV.